Below, 17 T cell receptor beta chains from the same sample are listed, as sequenced in a study of OX40 agonist ivuxolimab in advanced cancers. The assay was immunoSEQ multiplex PCR, and TCRdb's table has in-frame clones only and misses some. The sample shows more than 90,000 clones, just under 85% of them seen only once. This specimen was CD4+ or CD8+ T cells sorted from blood, taken in a trial of the OX40 agonist ivuxolimab. These receptors all come from an adult with an advanced solid tumor such as melanoma, head and neck, liver or kidney cancer.

The chain combines TRBV18 with TRBJ2-2; 10 bases align to TRBD2. Per germline, CDR1 KGHSH and CDR2 LQKENI. The CDR3 totals 16 residues. Trimming at V came to 6 bases and at J to 4 bases, leaving 8 bases not matched to a gene. The CDR3 DNA reads TGTGCCAGCTCCGCCGAGCGGGAGGGCCGCACCGGGGAGCTGTTTTTT. Translating it yields CASSAEREGRTGELFF.

Turning to this clone: This CDR3 is also generated by other DNA sequences in the sample. The rearrangement links TRBV6-5 to TRBJ2-1; the D gene is possibly TRBD1 (6 bases). Germline CDR1 reads MNHEY; CDR2 reads SVGAGI. V was cut by 0 bases and J by 7 bases, with 13 bases left in between. CDR3 length equals 15 residues. The DNA of the CDR3 is TGTGCCAGCAGTTACTCGGTCAGGGGCTATAATGAGCAGTTCTTC. This gives the protein CASSYSVRGYNEQFF.

This chain joins TRBV11-2 and TRBJ2-1; D is possibly TRBD2 (6 bases). V was clipped by 3 bases and J by 3 bases, with 18 bases between them. Germline loops: CDR1 SGHAT, CDR2 FQNNGV. This CDR3 is built from 17 residues. The CDR3 coding sequence is TGTGCCAGCAGCTTGGAGACGGCTAGCGTGTTCTACAATGAGCAGTTCTTC. Protein sequence: CASSLETASVFYNEQFF.

The CDR3 reads CASRSARNTGELFF. CDR3 DNA: TGTGCCAGTAGATCGGCCCGGAACACCGGGGAGCTGTTTTTT. The rearrangement joins TRBV19 to TRBJ2-2; D remains ambiguous. CDR1 and CDR2 from the germline V gene are LNHDA and SQIVND (reference sequence). This CDR3 has 14 amino acids. Trimming removed 6 bases from V and 1 base from J, with 9 bases in between.

The chain combines TRBV30 with TRBJ2-1, with D possibly called TRBD1 or TRBD2 (6 bases each). Trimming cost V 4 bases and J 6 bases, with 13 bases left between them. The CDR3 extends over 13 amino acids. CDR1 and CDR2 (germline): GTSNPN, SVGIG (reference sequence). CDR3 in DNA: TGTGCCTGGAAGGGGGGACTGGGCAATGAGCAGTTCTTC. As protein: CAWKGGLGNEQFF.

The CDR3 here is CASSFRPSGTGGAEAFF. The DNA of the CDR3 is TGCGCCAGCAGTTTTAGGCCCTCCGGGACAGGGGGTGCTGAAGCTTTCTTT. The V gene is TRBV4-1, the J gene TRBJ1-1; 11 bases are a match to TRBD1. Trimming at V came to 6 bases and at J to 6 bases, leaving 15 bases not matched to a gene. This CDR3 spans 17 amino acids. CDR1 and CDR2 from the germline V gene are MGHRA and YSYEKL.

The chain links TRBV15 to TRBJ2-7; 10 bases fit TRBD1. V lost 3 bases and J lost 1; bases outside the gene matches: 0. Germline loops: CDR1 LNHNV, CDR2 YYDKDF (reference sequence). The CDR3 runs to 14 residues. Here the CDR3 DNA reads TGTGCCACCAGCAGGGACAGGGGGTCCTACGAGCAGTACTTC. The encoded protein is CATSRDRGSYEQYF.

V is TRBV6-5 and J is TRBJ2-7; a weak D match, TRBD2 (6 bases). The V end lost 6 bases, the J end lost 6 bases, and 12 bases lay between the germline ends. Germline V gene data show CDR1 as MNHEY and CDR2 as SVGAGI. The CDR3 has 12 residues. The CDR3, as DNA: TGTGCCAGCAGACGAACCGGGGGCGAGCAGTACTTC. This codes for CASRRTGGEQYF.

This sequence joins TRBV12-5 and TRBJ1-5, with 8 bases lining up with TRBD1. The CDR3 runs 15 residues. V trimming: 1 base; J trimming: 4 bases; junction bases outside the gene matches: 3. Germline V lookup: CDR1 LGHNT, CDR2 FRNRAP. The CDR3 reads CASGLETGANQPQHF. The DNA of the CDR3 is TGTGCTAGTGGTTTGGAGACAGGGGCAAATCAGCCCCAGCATTTT.

This clone has only a few counts. The chain employs TRBV7-2 and TRBJ2-3; D is ambiguous. Between the trimmed V and J ends, which lost 5 bases and 5 bases, there was a span of 8 bases. The germline V gene has CDR1 SGHTA and CDR2 FQGNSA. This CDR3 has 12 residues. The CDR3, as DNA: TGTGCCAGCAGCCTAATTAGAGATACGCAGTATTTT. It encodes CASSLIRDTQYF.

This clone was detected a few times. The chain employs TRBV27 and TRBJ2-3; 8 bases are a match to TRBD2. The CDR3 loop spans 17 amino acids. Germline values: CDR1 MNHEY, CDR2 SMNVEV (reference sequence). J gave up 1 base and V 2 bases, and 8 bases lay outside the gene matches. The CDR3 loop reads CASSLTASGLGTDTQYF. CDR3 in DNA: TGTGCCAGCAGTTTAACGGCTAGCGGGTTAGGCACAGATACGCAGTATTTT.

This CDR3 is CASSQALRLAGAGNEQFF. The DNA for the CDR3 is TGTGCCAGCAGCCAAGCTTTAAGACTAGCGGGAGCGGGCAATGAGCAGTTCTTC. The V gene is TRBV4-2, the J gene TRBJ2-1, with 12 bases that match TRBD2. Germline lookup yields CDR1 LGHNA and CDR2 YNFKEQ. CDR3 length equals 18 residues. The V segment lost 1 base and the J segment 6 bases; nucleotides outside the gene matches: 10.

The gene calls are TRBV10-3 and TRBJ1-1; no clear D. Germline V gene data show CDR1 as ENHRY and CDR2 as SYGVKD. The CDR3 spans 13 residues. The V and J ends lost 3 bases and 7 bases respectively, with 12 bases between them. CDR3 in amino acids: CAISEGGIYEAFF. As DNA, the CDR3 is TGTGCCATCAGTGAAGGAGGGATCTATGAAGCTTTCTTT.

This clone has just a few counts. The CDR3 region has the DNA TGCGCCAGCAGCTTGGCACAGGCCCCCACAGATACGCAGTATTTT. Translating it yields CASSLAQAPTDTQYF. The chain couples TRBV5-1 to TRBJ2-3, with a possible D match to TRBD1 (5 bases). Germline loops: CDR1 SGHRS, CDR2 YFSETQ. V gave up 0 bases and J gave up 2 bases, with 10 bases separating them. CDR3 length equals 15 residues.

The CDR3 region has the DNA TGTGCCAGCAGCATACTAGCGGATTCATACAATGAGCAGTTCTTC. It encodes CASSILADSYNEQFF. The V and J genes are TRBV7-6 and TRBJ2-1; TRBD2 agrees at 8 bases. V was pared by 5 bases and J by 4 bases, with 7 bases of the junction left unmatched. The CDR3 is 15 residues long. Germline CDR1 and CDR2: SGHVS and FNYEAQ.

The genes are TRBV7-3 and TRBJ2-3; 7 nucleotides agree with TRBD1. The V gene's germline CDR1 is SGHTA and CDR2 FQGTGA. V was clipped by 3 bases and J by 2 bases; unmatched bases: 5. The CDR3 has 15 amino acids. CDR3 in amino acids: CASSLTGTPTDTQYF. Written as DNA, the CDR3 is TGTGCCAGCAGCTTGACAGGGACCCCCACAGATACGCAGTATTTT.

V usage is TRBV7-3 and J usage is TRBJ2-5; D possibly uses TRBD1 or TRBD2 (5 bases each). V dropped 1 base and J dropped 2 bases, with 11 bases sitting between them. CDR3 size: 15 residues. Germline CDR1 and CDR2: SGHTA and FQGTGA. CDR3: CASSLRPGPQETQYF. The DNA of the CDR3 is TGTGCCAGCAGCTTAAGGCCGGGACCACAAGAGACCCAGTACTTC.